This T cell receptor (beta chain) stems from a study of T cell responses to AZD1222 COVID-19 vaccine. To note about this clone: As yet, its antigen is unknown.

Overall study results and limits: Nearly half of unique spike-specific TCRs reportedly avoided B.1.351 and B.1.1.7 mutated regions.

Some second doses came at about 4 weeks and others at about 12 weeks; these were pooled. Only in-frame clones appear in the TCRdb table, and some are missing; sequencing was by immunoSEQ multiplex PCR. The data show approximately 89,000 clones, around nine tenths seen once. This CDR3 is 15 amino acids long. V dropped 0 bases and J dropped 7 bases, with 13 bases sitting between them. The V gene's germline CDR1 is MNHEY and CDR2 SVGAGI. The receptor was derived from an adult who received the AZD1222 COVID-19 vaccine. The chain combines TRBV6-5 with TRBJ1-5; D is undetermined. The sample in question was peripheral blood, obtained 28 days after the second AZD1222 dose. Here the CDR3 DNA reads TGTGCCAGCAGTTACTCGAGGTCAACCGGACAGCCCCAGCATTTT. Translating it yields CASSYSRSTGQPQHF.